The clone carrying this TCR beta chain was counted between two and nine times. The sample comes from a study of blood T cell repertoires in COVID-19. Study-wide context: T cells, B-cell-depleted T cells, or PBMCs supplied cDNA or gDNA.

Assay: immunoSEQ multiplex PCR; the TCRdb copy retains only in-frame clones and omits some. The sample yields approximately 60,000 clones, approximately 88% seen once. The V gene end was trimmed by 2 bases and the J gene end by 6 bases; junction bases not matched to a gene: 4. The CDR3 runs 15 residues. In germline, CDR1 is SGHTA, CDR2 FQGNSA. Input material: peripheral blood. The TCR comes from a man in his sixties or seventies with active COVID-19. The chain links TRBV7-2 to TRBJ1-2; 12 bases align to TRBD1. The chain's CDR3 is CASSLSRDRGHGYTF. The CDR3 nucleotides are TGTGCCAGCAGCTTAAGCCGGGACAGGGGGCATGGCTACACCTTC.